A selection of T cell receptor beta chains follows, all from one sample in a study of T cell responses to AZD1222 COVID-19 vaccine. Measured with immunoSEQ multiplex PCR; TCRdb has only the in-frame clones, and not every one. The table includes about 68,000 clones, about nine tenths detected once. This specimen was peripheral blood, taken on day 0 of AZD1222 vaccination. Source of these receptors: an adult in good health. CDR3s include the opening cysteine and the closing phenylalanine or tryptophan. The D gene is left open where the match is weak. The size field is filled for only some rows; it gives once, few, many or a size class.

>TRBV4-2|16|TRBJ2-1|TRBD2|.
CASSQEGLAGFDEQFF
TGTGCCAGCAGCCAAGAGGGGCTAGCGGGATTCGATGAGCAGTTCTTC
>TRBV4-3|16|TRBJ2-1|.|once
CASSIHARGLGDEQFF
TGCGCCAGCAGCATACACGCCCGGGGGCTCGGAGATGAGCAGTTCTTC
>TRBV15|15|TRBJ2-7|TRBD2|.
CATSRGGSGNYEQYF
TGTGCCACCAGCAGAGGGGGCAGCGGGAACTACGAGCAGTACTTC
>TRBV5-6|18|TRBJ1-2|.|.
CASSPMINRDGTNYGYTF
TGTGCCAGCAGCCCCATGATAAACCGGGACGGCACTAACTATGGCTACACCTTC
>TRBV7-9|15|TRBJ1-3|TRBD1|once
CASRMVQGALNTIYF
TGTGCCAGCAGGATGGTACAGGGGGCTTTAAACACCATATATTTT
>TRBV10-1|15|TRBJ2-3|.|few
CASSVADTSTDTQYF
TGCGCCAGCAGCGTAGCGGATACTAGCACAGATACGCAGTATTTT
>TRBV7-9|13|TRBJ1-6|.|.
CASSQTENSPLHF
TGTGCCAGCAGCCAAACAGAAAATTCACCCCTCCACTTT
>TRBV27|13|TRBJ1-2|.|.
CASKLGLNYGYTF
TGTGCCAGCAAACTTGGACTGAACTATGGCTACACCTTC
>TRBV24-1|14|TRBJ2-1|TRBD2|.
CAVKAGGNYNEQFF
TGTGCCGTTAAAGCGGGAGGTAACTACAATGAGCAGTTCTTC
>TRBV18|16|TRBJ2-1|TRBD2|.
CASSPPGLAGGNEQFF
TGTGCCAGCTCACCACCGGGACTAGCGGGGGGGAATGAGCAGTTCTTC
>TRBV9|18|TRBJ2-1|.|.
CASSGDSPRGVSYNEQFF
TGTGCCAGCAGCGGGGACTCACCTCGGGGAGTCTCCTACAATGAGCAGTTCTTC
>TRBV27|15|TRBJ1-5|.|.
CASSEVMTHRQPQHF
TGTGCCAGCAGTGAAGTAATGACCCATCGCCAGCCCCAGCATTTT
>TRBV2|13|TRBJ1-6|TRBD1|.
CASSRDRASPLHF
TGTGCCAGCAGCCGGGACAGGGCTTCACCCCTCCACTTT
>TRBV28|12|TRBJ1-5|.|.
CASRQLNQPQHF
TGTGCCAGCCGACAGTTAAATCAGCCCCAGCATTTT
>TRBV27|16|TRBJ1-1|.|.
CASSLSGGLGNTEAFF
TGTGCCAGCAGTCTTTCGGGGGGTTTAGGGAACACTGAAGCTTTCTTT
>TRBV6-5|12|TRBJ1-1|.|.
CASSPGRAEAFF
TGTGCCAGCAGTCCCGGGAGGGCCGAAGCTTTCTTT
>TRBV19|15|TRBJ1-5|.|.
CASSIAARPNQPQHF
TGTGCCAGTAGTATAGCTGCACGGCCCAATCAGCCCCAGCATTTT
>TRBV29-1|14|TRBJ1-5|.|.
CSVVSGNSNQPQHF
TGCAGCGTTGTTTCGGGGAATAGCAATCAGCCCCAGCATTTT
>TRBV18|12|TRBJ2-7|TRBD2|.
CASSLTSDEQYF
TGTGCCAGCTCGCTCACTAGCGACGAGCAGTACTTC
>TRBV11-2|13|TRBJ2-1|.|.
CASSLMQNNEQFF
TGTGCCAGCAGCTTAATGCAGAACAATGAGCAGTTCTTC
>TRBV7-8|17|TRBJ1-5|.|.
CASTVRGIRYSNQPQHF
TGTGCCAGCACTGTTAGGGGAATTCGATATAGCAATCAGCCCCAGCATTTT
>TRBV18|15|TRBJ2-1|.|.
CASSPKRGSYNEQFF
TGTGCCAGCTCACCAAAACGGGGCTCCTACAATGAGCAGTTCTTC
>TRBV27|16|TRBJ1-1|.|.
CASSSSVSRGHTEAFF
TGTGCCAGCAGTTCCTCGGTGAGCCGAGGACACACTGAAGCTTTCTTT
>TRBV13|16|TRBJ1-5|.|.
CASSPTPGPNRQPQHF
TGTGCCAGCAGTCCCACCCCCGGTCCCAACAGACAGCCCCAGCATTTT
>TRBV27|16|TRBJ2-7|.|few
CASSLFDSGSPYEQYF
TGTGCCAGCAGTTTATTCGACAGCGGTTCTCCCTACGAGCAGTACTTC
>TRBV19|14|TRBJ2-7|TRBD1|.
CASSRQGGPYEQYF
TGTGCCAGTAGTCGACAGGGGGGGCCCTACGAGCAGTACTTC
>TRBV18|12|TRBJ1-2|.|.
CASSPDGGGYTF
TGTGCCAGCTCACCGGACGGGGGCGGCTACACCTTC
>TRBV27|14|TRBJ2-1|.|.
CASSEVPSYNEQFF
TGTGCCAGCAGTGAAGTTCCCTCCTACAATGAGCAGTTCTTC